Sequencing of this T cell receptor beta chain was carried out in a study of T-cell memory formation after mild COVID-19. Study-level information: The TCR clusters were mostly specific to one donor.

Study outcomes and limitations: SARS-CoV-2 specificity of second-wave clones peaking day 37 was unconfirmed. CD4+ contracting clones were mainly CM and EM; CD8+ ones, EMRA. Clones that shrank (day 15 to 85) were balanced CD4/CD8, whereas later expanders leaned CD4+.

TCRdb redid the calling of the 5' RACE reads with MiXCR, one entry per CDR3 protein. The sample has some 320,000 distinct CDR3 sequences; around 15% are singletons. Germline CDR1 PRHDT, CDR2 FYEKMQ (reference sequence). The CDR3 runs to 15 residues. Trimming left V 5 bases short and J 0 bases short, with 13 bases between. As concerns this clonotype: Its antigen is unidentified.

The chain joins TRBV13 to TRBJ1-2; D is unclear. The specimen was PBMCs or a T cell subset sorted from them (not recorded which). The sequence was obtained from a man between 18 and 35 years old who had mild COVID-19 (a few samples of this study predate the infection). Cell type and time point are not known. The CDR3, as DNA: TGTGCCAGCAGCCCCGCCGGGATGTCTAACTATGGCTACACCTTC. This sequence encodes CASSPAGMSNYGYTF.